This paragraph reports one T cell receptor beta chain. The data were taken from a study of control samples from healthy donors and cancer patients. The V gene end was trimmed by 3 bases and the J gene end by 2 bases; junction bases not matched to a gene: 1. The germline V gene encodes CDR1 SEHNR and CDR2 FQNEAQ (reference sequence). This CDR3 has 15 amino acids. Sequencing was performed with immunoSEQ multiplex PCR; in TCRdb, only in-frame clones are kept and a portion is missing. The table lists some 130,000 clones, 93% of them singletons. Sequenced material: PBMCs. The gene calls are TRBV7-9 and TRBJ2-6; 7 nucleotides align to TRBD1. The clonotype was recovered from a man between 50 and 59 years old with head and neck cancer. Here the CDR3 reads CASSFTGAGANVLTF. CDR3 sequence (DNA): TGTGCCAGCAGCTTTACAGGGGCTGGGGCCAACGTCCTGACTTTC.